One and the same sample provided the 3 T cell receptor beta chains below, sequenced in a study of cytomegalovirus exposure and HLA in healthy donors. PCR used 60 Vbeta primers and 13 Jbeta primers. The repertoire was sequenced with immunoSEQ multiplex PCR; TCRdb's copy has only in-frame clones and lacks some. The sample data list over 60,000 clones. Source material: PBMCs. Every receptor here comes from a female donor in good health and CMV-seropositive.

The chain joins TRBV10-3 to TRBJ1-2; perhaps TRBD1 as D (6 bases). The germline gives CDR1 ENHRY, CDR2 SYGVKD. CDR3 length equals 14 residues. Trimming shortened V by 7 bases and J by 3 bases, and 15 bases separated the two germline ends. The CDR3, as DNA: TGTGCCATCACCCCAGGGGCGCAGGACTATGGCTACACCTTC. Translated, it gives CAITPGAQDYGYTF.

The V gene is TRBV7-9, the J gene TRBJ2-1; weak D call: TRBD1 (6 bases). Trimming took 5 bases from V and 9 from J, leaving 17 bases between them. The germline gives CDR1 SEHNR, CDR2 FQNEAQ (reference sequence). This CDR3 is built from 14 residues. This CDR3 reads CASSPNVQGFEQFF. The DNA for the CDR3 is TGTGCCAGCAGCCCTAATGTCCAGGGGTTTGAGCAGTTCTTC.

This chain joins TRBV7-6 and TRBJ1-1; D is possibly TRBD1 (6 bases). V was cut by 1 base and J by 11 bases, with 11 bases left in between. The CDR3 loop spans 12 amino acids. Germline V gene data show CDR1 as SGHVS and CDR2 as FNYEAQ. CDR3 region: CASSLGAGDAFF. In DNA form, the CDR3 reads TGTGCCAGCAGCTTAGGGGCAGGGGATGCTTTCTTT.